Given below is one TCR beta chain in context. The record originates from a study of blood T cell repertoires in COVID-19. Germline CDR1 reads LNHDA; CDR2 reads SQIVND (reference sequence). This CDR3 is built from 13 residues. Between the trimmed V and J ends, which lost 2 bases and 6 bases, there was a span of 10 bases. Libraries were prepared by immunoSEQ multiplex PCR; TCRdb keeps only in-frame clonotypes and omits some of them. The table includes under 200,000 clones, around 80% detected once. This chain joins TRBV19 and TRBJ1-2; D ambiguous. The source is a man aged 65 to 79 with active or convalescent COVID-19. Input material: peripheral blood. The CDR3 nucleotides read TGTGCCAGTAGTATAAGGTCAGGCGATGGCTACACCTTC. This encodes CASSIRSGDGYTF.